This TCR beta chain emerged from a study of blood T cell repertoires in COVID-19 (dated by TCRdb to the early 2020s). Broadly, across the study: The collaborator samples originated in the United States, Italy and Spain and spanned the acute and convalescent phases of COVID-19. The repertoires were released in a freely available public database meant as a resource for research on the immune response to SARS-CoV-2. Samples came from the ongoing ImmuneRACE study (first 160 participants) plus 1,254 subjects from 6 global collaborators. The dataset comprised deeply sampled blood TCRbeta repertoires from subjects exposed to, actively infected with, or recovered from COVID-19. HLA class I and class II types, where available, came from metadata supplied by the sample provider rather than from assay-based typing. The prospective study material was composed of cDNA or gDNA derived from T cells, B-cell-depleted T cells, or PBMCs. The sample metadata nearly always contained a de-identified subject ID, COVID-19 status, age in years and sex. Results the study describes overall, beyond this receptor: How much clinical and demographic metadata was included differed by source and by participant, and the metadata was provided uncurated.

The V end loses 0 bases and the J end loses 4 bases, and a stretch of 10 bases separates them. Reading from cysteine to phenylalanine, the CDR3 counts 15 amino acids. Kept here is only the CDR3 DNA, which spans 45 bases and is read in frame from base 1. CDR1 and CDR2, looked up from the germline V gene (reference sequence), are LNHDA and SQIVND. Each collaborating institution followed its own protocols to collect whole blood in K2EDTA tubes. For TCRbeta analysis, collaborators shipped samples as frozen whole blood, isolated PBMCs, or DNA extracted from either of those sample types. The immunoSEQ Assay, a bias-controlled multiplex PCR, was used to amplify TCRbeta CDR3 regions from genomic DNA. In the original analysis: The number of nucleated cells in each sample was estimated from the amplification of reference gene primers within the assay. Sequence reads were collapsed and filtered to measure the absolute abundance of every unique TCRbeta CDR3 rearrangement. For each sample, productive Simpson clonality was calculated by taking the square root of Simpson's diversity index across productive rearrangements. The clones in this table, taken by TCRdb from immuneACCESS, are in-frame only. Not every clone is retained; where verified, under half of the shortfall comes from an unresolved V gene, and the cause of the rest is unknown. The DNA was the basis for D and trimming; V, J and clone size are from that table. Present in this sample are roughly 72,000 clones, 88% of which were seen just once. The ten largest clones capture nearly 45% of the sample.

This clone was picked up a small number of times. Its antigen has not been determined. No much larger clone is present one base from it, and per-base qualities are unavailable. The sequence joins TRBV19 to TRBJ1-3; a tentative D call is TRBD1 (6 bases match). The receptor's source is a human donor in a cohort sampled during active COVID-19. Material for sequencing was peripheral blood. The DNA sequence reads TGTGCCAGTAGTATAGATACAGGGTACGGAAACACCATATATTTT. It translates as CASSIDTGYGNTIYF.